A single sample gave rise to the 16 T cell receptor beta chains below, sequenced in a study of blood T cell repertoires in COVID-19. Sequencing used immunoSEQ multiplex PCR; TCRdb keeps in-frame clones, though not all of them. Here the sample spans about 250,000 clones, approximately 86% being singletons. The sample taken for sequencing was peripheral blood. The receptors were gathered from a woman in her 30s with acute or convalescent COVID-19.

The chain joins TRBV2 to TRBJ1-4; tentative D call: TRBD1 (5 bases). Looked up from germline, CDR1 is SNHLY and CDR2 is FYNNEI. The CDR3 is 14 residues long. V lost 6 bases, J lost 3 bases, and 11 bases lay in between. The CDR3 spells CASRQGSPNEKLFF. CDR3 DNA sequence: TGTGCCAGCAGGCAGGGAAGCCCTAATGAAAAACTGTTTTTT.

The V and J genes are TRBV7-2 and TRBJ2-7, with TRBD2 identical over 8 bases. Per germline, CDR1 SGHTA and CDR2 FQGNSA. The CDR3 contains 14 residues. J lost 4 bases, V lost 1 base, and 3 bases had no gene match. The CDR3 protein is CASSLVAGGYEQYF. For the CDR3, the DNA is TGTGCCAGCAGCTTAGTCGCGGGAGGATACGAGCAGTACTTC.

V and J are TRBV19 and TRBJ2-1, with TRBD1 matching over 9 bases. Germline V gene sequence: CDR1 LNHDA, CDR2 SQIVND (reference sequence). The CDR3 totals 17 residues. J was trimmed by 0 bases and V by 4 bases; bases with no gene match: 7. This CDR3 is CASSRTGALSSYNEQFF. CDR3 DNA: TGTGCCAGTAGTAGGACAGGGGCCCTGAGCTCCTACAATGAGCAGTTCTTC.

This chain links TRBV15 with TRBJ2-7; 10 positions agree with TRBD2. The CDR3 length is 14 residues. The trim removed 7 bases at V and 2 bases at J, leaving 5 bases unmatched. The germline CDR1 and CDR2 sequences are LNHNV and YYDKDF (reference sequence). The CDR3 DNA reads as TGTGCCACCAACCTAGCGGGAGCCCCCTACGAGCAGTACTTC. Protein sequence: CATNLAGAPYEQYF.

The chain is built from TRBV6-5 and TRBJ2-7; 12 bases match TRBD2. Germline values: CDR1 MNHEY, CDR2 SVGAGI. The CDR3 covers 16 residues. The ends lost 0 bases at V and 3 bases at J; junction bases unmatched: 3. CDR3 in amino acids: CASSYSSLAGGYEQYF. CDR3 in DNA: TGTGCCAGCAGTTACTCGTCACTAGCGGGAGGCTACGAGCAGTACTTC.

The V gene is TRBV9, the J gene TRBJ2-7; 9 nucleotides match TRBD2. Germline-derived CDR1 and CDR2 are SGDLS and YYNGEE. V lost 0 bases and J lost 5; bases outside the gene matches: 9. This CDR3 contains 16 residues. The chain's CDR3 is CASSVGPGLARNEQYF. CDR3 coding DNA: TGTGCCAGCAGCGTAGGACCGGGACTAGCTAGGAACGAGCAGTACTTC.

The chain joins TRBV4-1 to TRBJ2-3; a possible D gene is TRBD1 (6 bases). Germline V gene data show CDR1 as MGHRA and CDR2 as YSYEKL. Trimming removed 2 bases at V and 0 bases at J, with 12 bases between. The CDR3 extends over 16 amino acids. The CDR3 coding sequence is TGCGCCAGCAGCCAACCTGGACAGCTTAGCACAGATACGCAGTATTTT. Protein sequence: CASSQPGQLSTDTQYF.

The chain couples TRBV30 to TRBJ1-6; 7 nucleotides align to TRBD1. The trim removed 2 bases at V and 10 bases at J, leaving 5 bases unmatched. The CDR3 runs to 13 residues. Germline CDR1 GTSNPN, CDR2 SVGIG (reference sequence). This CDR3 reads CAWSRQGGSPLHF. The CDR3 bases are TGTGCCTGGAGTCGACAGGGCGGATCACCCCTCCACTTT.

CDR3 residues: CASSLARVQAGGFNEQFF. In DNA form, the CDR3 reads TGTGCCAGCAGCTTAGCGCGGGTTCAAGCGGGAGGGTTCAATGAGCAGTTCTTC. The genes are TRBV11-1 and TRBJ2-1; 10 nucleotides agree with TRBD2. In germline, CDR1 is SGHAT, CDR2 FQDESV (reference sequence). CDR3 length: 18 amino acids. V shed 0 bases and J 6 bases; nucleotides not matched to a gene: 11.

This rearrangement joins TRBV27 to TRBJ2-7; D is possibly TRBD1 (6 bases). Trimming took off 8 bases at V and 5 bases at J, with 19 bases between the two ends. This CDR3 spans 14 amino acids. CDR1 MNHEY and CDR2 SMNVEV come from the germline V gene (reference sequence). CDR3 residues: CASHPQGSLHEQYF. The CDR3 nucleotides read TGTGCCAGCCATCCCCAGGGGTCGCTCCACGAGCAGTACTTC.

The chain is built from TRBV19 and TRBJ1-5; D perhaps matches TRBD1 (5 bases). The CDR3 totals 16 residues. Trimming removed 2 bases from V and 3 bases from J, with 14 bases in between. Germline V gene data show CDR1 as LNHDA and CDR2 as SQIVND (reference sequence). This CDR3 reads CASSIQGRGNNQPQHF. The CDR3 DNA follows: TGTGCCAGTAGTATACAGGGCCGAGGAAACAATCAGCCCCAGCATTTT.

V is TRBV6-2 or TRBV6-3 and J is TRBJ1-6, with TRBD1 matching over 10 bases. CDR3 length equals 14 residues. The trim removed 2 bases at V and 10 bases at J, leaving 2 bases unmatched. Germline V gene sequence: CDR1 MNHEY, CDR2 SVGEGT. CDR3 protein: CASSYDRGPSPLHF. CDR3 DNA sequence: TGTGCCAGCAGTTACGACAGGGGGCCCTCACCCCTCCACTTT.

The chain recombines TRBV19 with TRBJ1-2; unclear D gene. This CDR3 region has 15 residues. Germline V gene sequence: CDR1 LNHDA, CDR2 SQIVND (reference sequence). Trimming pared 6 bases from V and 0 bases from J, leaving 14 bases between. Here the CDR3 reads CASSQQQPTNYGYTF. The CDR3 coding sequence is TGTGCCAGTAGCCAACAGCAACCCACTAACTATGGCTACACCTTC.

This clone was counted between two and nine times. V and J are TRBV7-9 and TRBJ2-7; TRBD1 is a possible D gene (6 bases). Trimming removed 4 bases from V and 3 bases from J, with 13 bases in between. The CDR3 is 14 residues long. Germline CDR1 and CDR2: SEHNR and FQNEAQ (reference sequence). The DNA of the CDR3 is TGTGCCAGCAGCTCACGGACAGACAACTACGAGCAGTACTTC. It yields the protein CASSSRTDNYEQYF. Filled out from reference TRBV7-9 and TRBJ2-7, the complete variable domain reads DTGVSQNPRHKITKRGQNVTFRCDPISEHNRLYWYRQTLGQGPEFLTYFQNEAQLEKSRLLSDRFSAERPKGSFSTLEIQRTEQGDSAMYLCASSSRTDNYEQYFGPGTRLTVT.

This clone was seen only once. The chain employs TRBV6-2 or TRBV6-3 and TRBJ2-7; the match to TRBD2 covers 7 bases. Germline CDR1 reads MNHEY; CDR2 reads SVGEGT. The CDR3 loop spans 18 amino acids. The trim removed 2 bases at V and 7 bases at J, leaving 20 bases unmatched. In nucleotides, the CDR3 is TGTGCCAGCAGTTACCCGAACTCACTCTTCGGACTAGGCGAAGAGCAGTACTTC. This gives the protein CASSYPNSLFGLGEEQYF.

V gene TRBV24-1 combines with J gene TRBJ2-1; D possibly corresponds to TRBD1 (6 bases). Per the germline V gene, CDR1 is KGHDR and CDR2 is SFDVKD. V gave up 6 bases and J gave up 2 bases, with 22 bases separating them. This CDR3 has 18 residues. The CDR3 DNA reads as TGTGCCACCAGTTCGAGGCTTAAGACAGGCCCAGCCTACAATGAGCAGTTCTTC. It yields the protein CATSSRLKTGPAYNEQFF.